The next 20 T cell receptor beta chains were all read from a single sample in a study of Ad26.COV2.S vaccination and SARS-CoV-2 variants. Assay: immunoSEQ multiplex PCR; the TCRdb copy retains only in-frame clones and omits some. The sample consists of about 180,000 clones, 87% of them appearing once. The sample consisted of peripheral blood, taken after recovery from COVID-19. All receptors derive from a human donor who had recovered from COVID-19.

The rearrangement joins TRBV27 to TRBJ1-6; the D gene is possibly TRBD1 (5 bases). The CDR3 runs to 16 residues. Germline V CDR1 and CDR2: MNHEY, SMNVEV (reference sequence). V gave up 2 bases and J gave up 6 bases, with 14 bases separating them. CDR3 bases: TGTGCCAGCAGTTTAAAGACCGCGGGGGGTAATTCACCCCTCCACTTT. Its protein product is CASSLKTAGGNSPLHF.

A few counts support this clone. V gene TRBV6-4 combines with J gene TRBJ2-3, with no clear D. CDR1 MRHNA and CDR2 SNTAGT come from the germline V gene. This CDR3 has 15 residues. V shed 0 bases and J shed 5 bases, with 12 bases lying between them. The CDR3 loop is CASSDSAGTGDTQYF. DNA of the CDR3: TGTGCCAGCAGTGACTCTGCTGGTACCGGAGATACGCAGTATTTT.

V and J are TRBV4-1 and TRBJ1-1; 7 nucleotides align to TRBD1. Germline trimming cut 4 bases from V and 3 bases from J; bases unmatched to any gene: 5. CDR3 length equals 14 residues. The germline V gene encodes CDR1 MGHRA and CDR2 YSYEKL. The CDR3 nucleotides read TGCGCCAGCAGCCTATCTGGACAGGACACTGAAGCTTTCTTT. Its protein product is CASSLSGQDTEAFF.

The chain joins TRBV10-3 to TRBJ2-5; D is possibly TRBD1 (5 bases). Trimming shortened V by 6 bases and J by 5 bases, and 13 bases separated the two germline ends. Looked up from germline, CDR1 is ENHRY and CDR2 is SYGVKD. The CDR3 consists of 13 residues. The CDR3 protein is CAISRVSRETQYF. Written as DNA, the CDR3 is TGTGCCATCAGCAGGGTGTCTCGGGAGACCCAGTACTTC.

The chain carries TRBV18 and TRBJ2-5; possible D gene TRBD1, 5 bases. Germline V gene lookup returns CDR1 KGHSH and CDR2 LQKENI. The V end was cut by 6 bases, the J end by 1 base, with 15 bases between. The CDR3 covers 15 residues. The CDR3 spells CASSLIPTVQETQYF. The CDR3 DNA reads TGTGCCAGCTCCCTCATCCCGACAGTCCAAGAGACCCAGTACTTC.

The rearrangement uses TRBV18 and TRBJ1-2; D is possibly TRBD1 (6 bases). CDR1 KGHSH and CDR2 LQKENI come from the germline V gene. The CDR3 spans 14 residues. The ends were cut back, 6 bases at V and 3 bases at J, with 14 bases in the middle. Written as DNA, the CDR3 is TGTGCCAGCTCCCCTTTCGCAGGGGACTATGGCTACACCTTC. Its translation is CASSPFAGDYGYTF.

The chain joins TRBV28 to TRBJ1-3; D uncertain. From germline, CDR1 is MDHEN and CDR2 SYDVKM. Trimming shortened V by 2 bases and J by 11 bases, and 10 bases separated the two germline ends. CDR3 length: 12 amino acids. The CDR3 DNA reads as TGTGCCAGCAGTTTAGCCGGCCGGGCCATATATTTT. It is translated as CASSLAGRAIYF.

The rearrangement uses TRBV5-1 and TRBJ2-5; 7 bases are a match to TRBD1. CDR3 length equals 16 residues. With V trimmed by 3 bases and J by 4 bases, 12 bases remained unmatched. CDR1 and CDR2 (germline): SGHRS, YFSETQ. CDR3 DNA: TGCGCCAGCAGCTCGATAATCGGGACAGAGAGAGAGACCCAGTACTTC. As protein: CASSSIIGTERETQYF.

The chain recombines TRBV28 with TRBJ1-1, with D hard to call. The CDR3 is made up of 11 amino acids. Germline V gene sequence: CDR1 MDHEN, CDR2 SYDVKM. Trimming pared 6 bases from V and 11 bases from J, leaving 13 bases between. The CDR3 coding sequence is TGTGCCAGCAGGGATCTTTCTGGGGCTTTCTTT. Residues: CASRDLSGAFF.

V and J are TRBV7-2 and TRBJ1-6; TRBD1 agrees at 7 bases. The V gene's germline CDR1 is SGHTA and CDR2 FQGNSA. This CDR3 is 16 amino acids long. V lost 4 bases and J lost 3; bases outside the gene matches: 6. The CDR3 coding sequence is TGTGCCAGCAGCTCCTACAGGGGAGACTATAATTCACCCCTCCACTTT. Translated, it gives CASSSYRGDYNSPLHF.

The chain links TRBV7-2 to TRBJ2-7; 10 bases match TRBD2. The germline CDR1 and CDR2 sequences are SGHTA and FQGNSA. With V trimmed by 6 bases and J by 0 bases, 8 bases remained unmatched. CDR3 length: 16 amino acids. The CDR3 spells CASRSTSGTGSYEQYF. CDR3 sequence (DNA): TGTGCCAGCAGGTCCACTAGCGGGACGGGCTCCTACGAGCAGTACTTC. The variable domain in full, with the rest retrieved from reference TRBV7-2 and TRBJ2-7, is GAGVSQSPSNKVTEKGKDVELRCDPISGHTALYWYRQSLGQGLEFLIYFQGNSAPDKSGLPSDRFSAERTGGSVSTLTIQRTQQEDSAVYLCASRSTSGTGSYEQYFGPGTRLTVT.

The chain joins TRBV20-1 to TRBJ2-4; D gene unclear. The CDR3 consists of 11 residues. Germline-derived CDR1 and CDR2 are DFQATT and SNEGSKA (reference sequence). The V gene lost 6 bases and the J gene lost 9 bases, with 12 bases spanning the gap. CDR3 in DNA: TGCAGTGCGTGGCTAGATCGCATTCAGTACTTC. Amino acid sequence: CSAWLDRIQYF.

The J gene is TRBJ2-7, the V gene TRBV3-1 (or the pseudogene TRBV3-2), with D maybe TRBD1 (5 bases). Trimming stripped 3 bases from V and 6 bases from J, with 12 bases between. Per germline, CDR1 LGHDT and CDR2 YNNKEL (reference sequence). This CDR3 has 13 residues. The CDR3 coding sequence is TGTGCCAGCAGCCATCGAAAGGGGATCGAGCAGTACTTC. Amino acids: CASSHRKGIEQYF.

The rearrangement joins TRBV18 to TRBJ2-1, with 9 bases that match TRBD2. This CDR3 is built from 14 residues. CDR1 is KGHSH, CDR2 LQKENI, per germline. The V and J ends lost 5 bases and 6 bases, in that order; junction bases with no gene match: 5. CDR3 residues: CASSSAGGPNEQFF. The CDR3, as DNA: TGTGCCAGCTCATCAGCGGGGGGCCCCAATGAGCAGTTCTTC.

This rearrangement joins TRBV28 to TRBJ1-2; D not certain. Germline CDR1 reads MDHEN; CDR2 reads SYDVKM. The CDR3 is 12 amino acids. V lost 4 bases to trimming and J lost 0 bases, with 3 bases between them. CDR3 region: CASSSTNYGYTF. The DNA of the CDR3 is TGTGCCAGCAGTTCTACTAACTATGGCTACACCTTC.

This rearrangement joins TRBV7-2 to TRBJ1-5, with 7 nucleotides matching TRBD1. Germline CDR1 reads SGHTA; CDR2 reads FQGNSA. V was pared by 4 bases and J by 7 bases, with 7 bases of the junction left unmatched. The CDR3 has 14 amino acids. CDR3 loop: CASSSQTGFQPQHF. CDR3 nucleotides: TGTGCCAGCAGCTCCCAGACAGGGTTCCAGCCCCAGCATTTT.

The CDR3 here is CASRPPGQGPGYTF. DNA of the CDR3: TGTGCCAGCAGGCCCCCTGGACAGGGACCAGGCTACACCTTC. The chain links TRBV27 to TRBJ1-2, with 8 positions matching TRBD1. V was clipped by 6 bases and J by 8 bases; unmatched bases: 11. The germline V gene has CDR1 MNHEY and CDR2 SMNVEV (reference sequence). The CDR3 length is 14 residues.

The V gene is TRBV7-8, the J gene TRBJ1-2; D gene uncertain. V lost 1 base, J lost 4 bases, and 13 bases lay in between. Germline CDR1 reads SGHVS; CDR2 reads FQNEAQ. This CDR3 has 15 amino acids. The chain's CDR3 is CASSLETTPSYGYTF. As DNA, the CDR3 is TGTGCCAGCAGCTTAGAAACGACGCCTTCCTATGGCTACACCTTC.

This clone was detected only a few times. This chain uses TRBV6-5 with TRBJ2-2; 11 nucleotides line up with TRBD1. The germline gives CDR1 MNHEY, CDR2 SVGAGI. The CDR3 sequence is 15 residues long. The trim removed 8 bases at V and 2 bases at J, leaving 4 bases unmatched. In DNA, the CDR3 is TGTGCCAGCTCCCGGACAGGGGGCAACACCGGGGAGCTGTTTTTT. Translated: CASSRTGGNTGELFF.

V is TRBV10-2 and J is TRBJ2-1; TRBD2 aligns across 11 bases. Unmatched junction bases numbered 0, after V lost 2 bases and J lost 0 bases. The CDR3 consists of 16 residues. Germline V gene lookup returns CDR1 WSHSY and CDR2 SAAADI. The CDR3 region has the DNA TGCGCCAGCAGTGAGACTAGCGGGGGCTCCTACAATGAGCAGTTCTTC. Its translation: CASSETSGGSYNEQFF.